This TCR beta chain is from a study of response to subunit inactivated influenza vaccine. To note about this clonotype: Antigen unknown.

Study-wide results and caveats: Authors proposed each seasonal influenza vaccination draws in few new T cells.

Trimming cost V 6 bases and J 6 bases, with 12 bases left between them. Germline values: CDR1 DFQATT, CDR2 SNEGSKA (reference sequence). The CDR3 is 13 residues long. TCRdb independently ran MiXCR on the RT-PCR reads; one entry per CDR3 protein. The sample shows 800,000 to 1,000,000 distinct CDR3 sequences, over 20% of them seen only once. The rearrangement links TRBV20-1 to TRBJ1-6; D unresolved. Sequencing was performed on PBMCs from blood, taken more than 4 days after vaccination. The clonotype comes from a man aged 50-60 years who received an inactivated influenza vaccine. The CDR3 loop is CSATHQSNSPLHF. The CDR3 DNA is TGCAGTGCGACGCACCAGAGTAATTCACCCCTCCACTTT.